This T cell receptor (beta chain) appears in the sequencing data of a study of blood T cell repertoires in COVID-19. On the study more broadly: Sites in the United States, Italy and Spain provided acute and convalescent COVID-19 samples. PBMCs, B-cell-depleted T cells, or T cells provided the cDNA or gDNA that made up the material.

In the study's own analysis: The authors estimated nucleated cell counts from reference gene primer amplification. TCRdb's copy holds only in-frame clones and misses some; the assay was immunoSEQ multiplex PCR. Clone size and V and J calls were adopted from that table, with D and trimming inferred from the DNA. Of 250,000 or so clones listed, roughly 85% are singletons. From germline, CDR1 is SEHNR and CDR2 FQNEAQ (reference sequence). V dropped 4 bases and J dropped 6 bases, with 24 bases sitting between them. CDR3 length: 18 amino acids. The sequencing input was peripheral blood. The source of this sequence is a woman between 18 and 30 years old with acute or convalescent COVID-19. This chain uses TRBV7-9 with TRBJ2-2, with D perhaps TRBD2 (7 bases). DNA of the CDR3: TGTGCCAGCAGCTCGCCCCGGACCGGGGGGCAAGGCTCCGGGGAGCTGTTTTTT. Translated: CASSSPRTGGQGSGELFF.